This is a list of T cell receptor beta chains from one sample in a study of post-analysis software for immune sequencing data. One entry per CDR3 protein results from TCRdb running MiXCR on the PCR reads. This table has roughly 730,000 distinct CDR3 sequences, 30% appearing once. Sequenced material: blood. All receptors derive from a girl aged 10-17 years with multiple sclerosis. Both conserved end residues are part of each CDR3. The order of the fields is clone size, D gene, J gene, V gene, CDR3 DNA, CDR3 protein. D genes are given only for firm matches. Size values are once, few and many counts, or a class for expanded clones, and some rows have none.

clone size: -; D gene: TRBD2; J gene: TRBJ2-7; V gene: TRBV20-1; CDR3 DNA: TGCGGTGCTAGAGATGCTAGGACTAGCGGGACCATCTACGAGCAGTACTTC; CDR3 protein: CGARDARTSGTIYEQYF
clone size: -; D gene: TRBD2; J gene: TRBJ2-7; V gene: TRBV10-3; CDR3 DNA: TGTGCCATCACAGCGGGAGCACTTTACGAGCAGTACTTC; CDR3 protein: CAITAGALYEQYF
clone size: -; D gene: -; J gene: TRBJ2-2; V gene: TRBV24-1; CDR3 DNA: TGTGCCACCAGGGCAGGGACCACCGGGGAGCTGTTTTTT; CDR3 protein: CATRAGTTGELFF
clone size: -; D gene: -; J gene: TRBJ1-2; V gene: TRBV12-3/TRBV12-4; CDR3 DNA: TGTGCCAGCAGTCGCCAGGGAACCTATGGCTACACCTTC; CDR3 protein: CASSRQGTYGYTF
clone size: many; D gene: -; J gene: TRBJ2-4; V gene: TRBV29-1; CDR3 DNA: TGCAGCGTCGATTCGGGACCCCCAGGCATTCAGTACTTC; CDR3 protein: CSVDSGPPGIQYF
clone size: -; D gene: TRBD2; J gene: TRBJ2-1; V gene: TRBV2; CDR3 DNA: TGTGCCAGCATTGCGGGAGGTTTTGAGCAGTTCTTC; CDR3 protein: CASIAGGFEQFF
clone size: -; D gene: TRBD2; J gene: TRBJ2-3; V gene: TRBV4-1; CDR3 DNA: TGCGCCAGCAGCCAAGACCCGACTAGCGGGGGTAGAGCAGTAAATACGCAGTATTTT; CDR3 protein: CASSQDPTSGGRAVNTQYF
clone size: -; D gene: TRBD1; J gene: TRBJ2-5; V gene: TRBV6-2/TRBV6-3; CDR3 DNA: TGTGCCAGCACCGAGGGGGCTTTTCAAGAGACCCAGTACTTC; CDR3 protein: CASTEGAFQETQYF
clone size: -; D gene: TRBD1; J gene: TRBJ1-1; V gene: TRBV10-2; CDR3 DNA: TGCGCCAGCAGTACGACAGAGGGGGCCACTGAAGCTTTCTTT; CDR3 protein: CASSTTEGATEAFF
clone size: -; D gene: -; J gene: TRBJ1-6; V gene: TRBV5-4; CDR3 DNA: TGTGCCAGCAGCTTGTCTGAGTTGGGTTCACCCCTCCACTTT; CDR3 protein: CASSLSELGSPLHF
clone size: -; D gene: -; J gene: TRBJ2-7; V gene: TRBV7-2; CDR3 DNA: TGTGCCAGCAGCCAGCGTCGGGGTTCCTACGAGCAGTACTTC; CDR3 protein: CASSQRRGSYEQYF
clone size: few; D gene: -; J gene: TRBJ2-1; V gene: TRBV7-8; CDR3 DNA: TGTGCCAGCAGCTTAGCGGCCGGGACCCTACGAGGTGAGCAGTTCTTC; CDR3 protein: CASSLAAGTLRGEQFF
clone size: -; D gene: TRBD1; J gene: TRBJ2-3; V gene: TRBV5-1; CDR3 DNA: TGCGCCAGCAGCTTGGCGAGACAGGGAAGCACAGATACGCAGTATTTT; CDR3 protein: CASSLARQGSTDTQYF
clone size: -; D gene: TRBD2; J gene: TRBJ2-7; V gene: TRBV4-3; CDR3 DNA: TGCGCCAGCAGCCAAGGTGTTGGAGCGGGAGAGACCTACGAGCAGTACTTC; CDR3 protein: CASSQGVGAGETYEQYF
clone size: -; D gene: TRBD1; J gene: TRBJ2-1; V gene: TRBV20-1; CDR3 DNA: TGCAGTGCTAGAGATTGGCAGGGGGACAATGAGCAGTTCTTC; CDR3 protein: CSARDWQGDNEQFF
clone size: few; D gene: -; J gene: TRBJ1-1; V gene: TRBV20-1; CDR3 DNA: TGCAGTGCTAGAGTTGCTGGGACTGAAGCTTTCTTT; CDR3 protein: CSARVAGTEAFF
clone size: -; D gene: -; J gene: TRBJ1-1; V gene: TRBV12-5; CDR3 DNA: TGTGCTAGTGGTTCCCTAGACATGAACACTGAAGCTTTCTTT; CDR3 protein: CASGSLDMNTEAFF
clone size: -; D gene: -; J gene: TRBJ2-1; V gene: TRBV12-3/TRBV12-4; CDR3 DNA: TGTGCCAGCAGTCCCGCGGCGGGGACGAATGAGCAGTTCTTC; CDR3 protein: CASSPAAGTNEQFF